This T cell receptor beta chain appears in the sequencing data of a study of blood T cell repertoires in COVID-19. Whole-study context: Some COVID-19 samples were acute and others convalescent; all came from the United States, Italy and Spain. T cells, B-cell-depleted T cells, or PBMCs supplied cDNA or gDNA.

This clone showed up just once. This CDR3 spans 16 amino acids. V was clipped by 4 bases and J by 0 bases; unmatched bases: 4. CDR1 SGDLS and CDR2 YYNGEE come from the germline V gene. In the original analysis: Estimates of nucleated cell counts were drawn from the amplification of reference gene primers. Sequencing used immunoSEQ multiplex PCR; TCRdb keeps in-frame clones, though not all of them. D and trimming were read from the DNA, whereas the V and J calls and clone size are those reported in that table. The table lists 150,000 to 200,000 clones, approximately 89% of them singletons. Sequenced material: peripheral blood. The gene calls are TRBV9 and TRBJ2-5; 12 bases align to TRBD2. The receptor was isolated from a man aged 65 to 79 with acute or convalescent COVID-19. The CDR3 DNA sequence: TGTGCCAGCAGCATAGGACTAGCGGGGTACCAAGAGACCCAGTACTTC. Its translation is CASSIGLAGYQETQYF. The full variable domain, in which reference TRBV9 and TRBJ2-5 provide the parts outside the CDR3, is DSGVTQTPKHLITATGQRVTLRCSPRSGDLSVYWYQQSLDQGLQFLIQYYNGEERAKGNILERFSAQQFPDLHSELNLSSLELGDSALYFCASSIGLAGYQETQYFGPGTRLLVL.